This TCR beta chain was documented in a study of human T cells and chemical hapten exposure. TCRdb redid the calling of the RACE reads with MiXCR, one entry per CDR3 protein. Of 95,000 or so distinct CDR3 sequences in the sample, about an eighth are singletons; the top ten hold 3% to 4%. Germline-derived CDR1 and CDR2 are DFQATT and SNEGSKA (reference sequence). This CDR3 is built from 16 residues. V gave up 6 bases and J gave up 4 bases, with 24 bases separating them. Noted time point: patch test 2, 6 weeks after DPC sensitization. Treatment specified: therapeutic diphenylcyclopropenone sensitization with weekly scalp DPC. Many counts were recorded for this clonotype.

This sequence was found in a woman in her forties with alopecia areata. Some clones in this sample may be carry-over from other donors' samples. The rearrangement links TRBV20-1 to TRBJ2-5; maybe TRBD2 (9 bases). Sequencing was performed on whole blood, taken in connection with sensitization to the hapten diphenylcyclopropenone (DPC). Here the CDR3 reads CSATGGGLANGETQYF. In nucleotides, the CDR3 is TGCAGTGCCACAGGGGGGGGACTAGCTAACGGAGAGACCCAGTACTTC.